Listed below are T cell receptor beta chains from one sample, sequenced in a study of CD8+ T cells in alopecia areata. Generated by immunoSEQ multiplex PCR, the TCRdb table keeps only in-frame clones and is missing some. The repertoire consists of approximately 220,000 clones, with about two fifths occurring once and the leading ten covering almost 0.5%. The sample here was CD4+ T cells sorted from blood, taken at approximately week 30, from a patient treated with tofacitinib. All receptors come from a human donor with alopecia areata. Each CDR3 is given with its conserved first and last residue. The D gene is left open where the match is weak. Only part of the rows carry a size: once, few, many, or a class if the clone is expanded.

D gene: TRBD1; V gene: TRBV5-4; J gene: TRBJ2-1; clone size: few; CDR3 protein: CASSLDRGTYNEQFF; CDR3 DNA: TGTGCCAGCAGCTTGGACAGGGGAACCTACAATGAGCAGTTCTTC
D gene: TRBD1; V gene: TRBV2; J gene: TRBJ1-5; clone size: -; CDR3 protein: CASSFTPGGKPQHF; CDR3 DNA: TGTGCCAGCAGTTTTACCCCAGGGGGAAAGCCCCAGCATTTT
D gene: -; V gene: TRBV30; J gene: TRBJ2-7; clone size: -; CDR3 protein: CAWSQGPEQYF; CDR3 DNA: TGTGCCTGGAGTCAGGGGCCCGAGCAGTACTTC
D gene: -; V gene: TRBV14; J gene: TRBJ2-1; clone size: few; CDR3 protein: CASSPDRFEQFF; CDR3 DNA: TGTGCCAGCAGCCCCGATCGCTTTGAGCAGTTCTTC
D gene: -; V gene: TRBV30; J gene: TRBJ1-1; clone size: -; CDR3 protein: CAWKAGMNTEAFF; CDR3 DNA: TGTGCCTGGAAGGCGGGGATGAACACTGAAGCTTTCTTT
D gene: -; V gene: TRBV11-2; J gene: TRBJ2-7; clone size: -; CDR3 protein: CASSAGLAVLEQYF; CDR3 DNA: TGTGCCAGCAGCGCGGGGTTAGCGGTACTGGAGCAGTACTTC
D gene: TRBD1; V gene: TRBV5-1; J gene: TRBJ2-7; clone size: -; CDR3 protein: CASSLWDRKSYEQYF; CDR3 DNA: TGCGCCAGCAGCTTGTGGGACAGGAAGTCCTACGAGCAGTACTTC
D gene: -; V gene: TRBV7-8; J gene: TRBJ1-2; clone size: few; CDR3 protein: CASSPPNYGYTF; CDR3 DNA: TGTGCCAGCAGCCCGCCTAACTATGGCTACACCTTC
D gene: TRBD2; V gene: TRBV4-2; J gene: TRBJ2-3; clone size: few; CDR3 protein: CASSQEGRGGDTQYF; CDR3 DNA: TGTGCCAGCAGCCAAGAAGGACGGGGGGGAGATACGCAGTATTTT
D gene: TRBD1; V gene: TRBV6-1; J gene: TRBJ1-2; clone size: -; CDR3 protein: CASSELGTGGYGYTF; CDR3 DNA: TGTGCCAGCAGTGAGTTGGGTACAGGGGGCTATGGCTACACCTTC
D gene: -; V gene: TRBV7-3; J gene: TRBJ2-3; clone size: -; CDR3 protein: CASRPNVGGTDTQYF; CDR3 DNA: TGTGCCAGCAGACCAAACGTGGGCGGCACAGATACGCAGTATTTT
D gene: -; V gene: TRBV29-1; J gene: TRBJ1-1; clone size: -; CDR3 protein: CSVDVQVNTEAFF; CDR3 DNA: TGCAGCGTTGATGTACAGGTGAACACTGAAGCTTTCTTT
D gene: TRBD1; V gene: TRBV30; J gene: TRBJ2-1; clone size: many; CDR3 protein: CAWSRRDSYNEQFF; CDR3 DNA: TGTGCCTGGAGTAGACGGGACAGCTACAATGAGCAGTTCTTC
D gene: -; V gene: TRBV2; J gene: TRBJ1-1; clone size: -; CDR3 protein: CASSESVNTEAFF; CDR3 DNA: TGTGCCAGCAGTGAATCAGTGAACACTGAAGCTTTCTTT
D gene: -; V gene: TRBV4-1; J gene: TRBJ2-6; clone size: -; CDR3 protein: CASSLTGSGANVLTF; CDR3 DNA: TGCGCCAGCAGCCTCACAGGGTCTGGGGCCAACGTCCTGACTTTC
D gene: -; V gene: TRBV30; J gene: TRBJ1-2; clone size: few; CDR3 protein: CAWSVKVLRAAGYTF; CDR3 DNA: TGTGCCTGGAGTGTAAAAGTCTTAAGGGCGGCAGGCTACACCTTC
D gene: -; V gene: TRBV7-8; J gene: TRBJ2-7; clone size: once; CDR3 protein: CASSFVLPGDEQYF; CDR3 DNA: TGTGCCAGCAGCTTTGTTCTCCCGGGGGACGAGCAGTACTTC
D gene: -; V gene: TRBV5-4; J gene: TRBJ2-2; clone size: -; CDR3 protein: CASSLDAGPGTGELFF; CDR3 DNA: TGTGCCAGCAGCTTGGATGCGGGCCCGGGCACCGGGGAGCTGTTTTTT
D gene: -; V gene: TRBV30; J gene: TRBJ1-1; clone size: -; CDR3 protein: CAWARRGAIEAFF; CDR3 DNA: TGTGCCTGGGCTCGAAGGGGGGCAATTGAAGCTTTCTTT
D gene: -; V gene: TRBV5-1; J gene: TRBJ2-7; clone size: -; CDR3 protein: CASSLAQTYEQYF; CDR3 DNA: TGCGCCAGCAGCTTGGCTCAGACCTACGAGCAGTACTTC
D gene: TRBD1; V gene: TRBV29-1; J gene: TRBJ2-2; clone size: -; CDR3 protein: CSVYRGRTGELFF; CDR3 DNA: TGCAGCGTCTACAGGGGGCGGACCGGGGAGCTGTTTTTT
D gene: TRBD1; V gene: TRBV29-1; J gene: TRBJ2-7; clone size: -; CDR3 protein: CSFAGQGYEQYF; CDR3 DNA: TGCAGCTTTGCAGGACAGGGGTACGAGCAGTACTTC
D gene: -; V gene: TRBV2; J gene: TRBJ2-7; clone size: -; CDR3 protein: CASKTSYEQYF; CDR3 DNA: TGTGCCAGCAAAACATCATACGAGCAGTACTTC
D gene: -; V gene: TRBV15; J gene: TRBJ2-2; clone size: -; CDR3 protein: CATSRDLTNTGELFF; CDR3 DNA: TGTGCCACCAGCAGAGATTTGACAAACACCGGGGAGCTGTTTTTT
D gene: -; V gene: TRBV10-3; J gene: TRBJ2-3; clone size: -; CDR3 protein: CAISESAGQDTDTQYF; CDR3 DNA: TGTGCCATCAGTGAGTCAGCGGGACAGGACACAGATACGCAGTATTTT
D gene: -; V gene: TRBV7-8; J gene: TRBJ2-3; clone size: -; CDR3 protein: CASSLGSSSTDTQYF; CDR3 DNA: TGTGCCAGCAGCTTAGGGTCCTCTAGCACAGATACGCAGTATTTT
D gene: TRBD1; V gene: TRBV29-1; J gene: TRBJ2-1; clone size: -; CDR3 protein: CSVDPRQGRDEQFF; CDR3 DNA: TGCAGCGTTGACCCAAGACAGGGTCGGGATGAGCAGTTCTTC
D gene: -; V gene: TRBV4-2; J gene: TRBJ1-1; clone size: -; CDR3 protein: CASSQESKGGTEAFF; CDR3 DNA: TGTGCCAGCAGCCAAGAGTCTAAGGGAGGCACTGAAGCTTTCTTT